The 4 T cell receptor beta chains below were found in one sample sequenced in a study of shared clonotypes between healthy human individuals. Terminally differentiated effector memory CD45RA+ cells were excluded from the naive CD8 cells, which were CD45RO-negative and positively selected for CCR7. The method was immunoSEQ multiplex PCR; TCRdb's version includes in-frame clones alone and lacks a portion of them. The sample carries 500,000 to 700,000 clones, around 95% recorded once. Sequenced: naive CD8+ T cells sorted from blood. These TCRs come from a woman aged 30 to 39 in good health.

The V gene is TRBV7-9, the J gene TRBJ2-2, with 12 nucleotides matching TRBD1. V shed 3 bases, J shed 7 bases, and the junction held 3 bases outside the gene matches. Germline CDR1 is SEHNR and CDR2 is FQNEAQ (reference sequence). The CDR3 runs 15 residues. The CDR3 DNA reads TGTGCCAGCAGCTTGGGACAGGGGGCTATCGGGGAGCTGTTTTTT. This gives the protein CASSLGQGAIGELFF.

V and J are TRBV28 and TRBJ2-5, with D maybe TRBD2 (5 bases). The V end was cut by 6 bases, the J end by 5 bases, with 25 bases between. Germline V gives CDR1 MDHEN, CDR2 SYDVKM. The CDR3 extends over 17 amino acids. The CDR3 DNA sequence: TGTGCCAGCAGCTCGGACCTTTTCCTTATCGGGATGGAGACCCAGTACTTC. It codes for CASSSDLFLIGMETQYF.

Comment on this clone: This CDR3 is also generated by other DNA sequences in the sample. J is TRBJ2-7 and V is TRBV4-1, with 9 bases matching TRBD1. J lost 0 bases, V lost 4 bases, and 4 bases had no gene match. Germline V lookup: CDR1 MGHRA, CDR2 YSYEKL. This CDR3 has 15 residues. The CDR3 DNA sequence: TGCGCCAGCAGCCCTGGACAGGGGAGCTCCTACGAGCAGTACTTC. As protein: CASSPGQGSSYEQYF.

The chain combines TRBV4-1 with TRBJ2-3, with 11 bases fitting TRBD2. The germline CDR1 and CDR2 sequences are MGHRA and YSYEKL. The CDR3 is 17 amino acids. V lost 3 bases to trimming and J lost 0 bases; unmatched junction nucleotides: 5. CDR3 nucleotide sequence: TGCGCCAGCAGCCAGAGCCTAGCGGGAGGAAGCACAGATACGCAGTATTTT. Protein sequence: CASSQSLAGGSTDTQYF.